The 10 T cell receptor beta chains given below trace back to one sample, sequenced in a study of T-cell memory formation after mild COVID-19. TCRdb recomputed calls from the 5' RACE reads with MiXCR, one row per CDR3 protein. The sample holds more than 250,000 distinct CDR3 sequences; roughly 17% are singletons and the top ten take less than 30%. The source material was PBMCs or a T cell subset sorted from them (not recorded which). Receptors were obtained from a man younger than 35 who had mild COVID-19 (a few samples of this study predate the infection). Cell type and time point are not known.

V and J are TRBV7-2 and TRBJ1-4; no clear D. The ends were cut back, 5 bases at V and 0 bases at J, with 16 bases in the middle. Germline CDR1 is SGHTA and CDR2 is FQGNSA. The CDR3 consists of 17 residues. CDR3 in amino acids: CASSPYDLRATNEKLFF. In DNA, the CDR3 is TGTGCCAGCAGCCCCTATGACCTCAGAGCAACTAATGAAAAACTGTTTTTT. Based on the CDR3 plus reference TRBV7-2 and TRBJ1-4, the full variable domain is GAGVSQSPSNKVTEKGKDVELRCDPISGHTALYWYRQSLGQGLEFLIYFQGNSAPDKSGLPSDRFSAERTGGSVSTLTIQRTQQEDSAVYLCASSPYDLRATNEKLFFGSGTQLSVL.

Only a few counts were recorded for this clonotype. The chain joins TRBV5-1 to TRBJ1-2, with D perhaps TRBD1 (5 bases). CDR1 and CDR2 from the germline V gene are SGHRS and YFSETQ. This CDR3 has 15 amino acids. Trimming removed 4 bases at V and 4 bases at J, with 17 bases between. CDR3 nucleotide sequence: TGCGCCAGCAGCCTGCAATCGTTGGGGGGCTATGGCTACACCTTC. This gives the protein CASSLQSLGGYGYTF.

The chain is built from TRBV6-6 and TRBJ2-2, with D maybe TRBD2 (6 bases). CDR1 and CDR2 (germline): MNHNY, SVGAGI (reference sequence). The ends were cut back, 6 bases at V and 2 bases at J, with 10 bases in the middle. The CDR3 has 14 amino acids. CDR3 residues: CASRGLLNTGELFF. CDR3 DNA: TGTGCCAGCAGGGGACTTTTAAACACCGGGGAGCTGTTTTTT.

This chain joins TRBV9 and TRBJ2-7; TRBD2 matches 7 bases. Germline CDR1 and CDR2: SGDLS and YYNGEE. This CDR3 spans 16 amino acids. Trimming at V came to 4 bases and at J to 2 bases, leaving 12 bases not matched to a gene. The CDR3 spells CASSRGRGGRTYEQYF. The CDR3 DNA reads TGTGCCAGCAGCCGGGGACGGGGAGGGAGGACCTACGAGCAGTACTTC. Using reference TRBV9 and TRBJ2-7 for the parts outside the CDR3, the full variable domain is DSGVTQTPKHLITATGQRVTLRCSPRSGDLSVYWYQQSLDQGLQFLIQYYNGEERAKGNILERFSAQQFPDLHSELNLSSLELGDSALYFCASSRGRGGRTYEQYFGPGTRLTVT.

This clonotype appeared a few times. V and J are TRBV6-5 and TRBJ2-3, with TRBD2 identical over 10 bases. V shed 0 bases and J 0 bases; nucleotides not matched to a gene: 3. The length of the CDR3 is 17 residues. Germline V gives CDR1 MNHEY, CDR2 SVGAGI. The CDR3 sequence is CASSYSPSGGSTDTQYF. DNA of the CDR3: TGTGCCAGCAGTTACTCCCCTAGCGGGGGAAGCACAGATACGCAGTATTTT.

The chain recombines TRBV5-1 with TRBJ2-3; 10 bases agree with TRBD2. The CDR3 spans 15 residues. Germline values: CDR1 SGHRS, CDR2 YFSETQ. The V segment lost 7 bases and the J segment 0 bases; nucleotides outside the gene matches: 5. The CDR3 spells CASWASGGSTDTQYF. In DNA, the CDR3 is TGCGCCAGCTGGGCTAGCGGGGGTAGCACAGATACGCAGTATTTT.

This clonotype showed up just a few times. The J gene is TRBJ2-7, the V gene TRBV7-6; D remains unclear. The CDR3 length is 13 residues. CDR1 is SGHVS, CDR2 FNYEAQ, per germline. Trimming took off 2 bases at V and 6 bases at J, with 11 bases between the two ends. Written as DNA, the CDR3 is TGTGCCAGCAGCTTAATCACAACGGGCGAGCAGTACTTC. Translation: CASSLITTGEQYF.

The rearrangement joins TRBV4-2 to TRBJ1-2, with D hard to call. Germline lookup yields CDR1 LGHNA and CDR2 YNFKEQ. CDR3 length: 16 amino acids. V lost 0 bases and J lost 2, with 13 bases in between. CDR3 region: CASSQDGRDINYGYTF. CDR3 DNA: TGTGCCAGCAGCCAAGATGGACGAGATATAAACTATGGCTACACCTTC.

The chain links TRBV6-2 or TRBV6-3 to TRBJ1-2, with TRBD1 matching over 9 bases. The length of the CDR3 is 15 residues. V was pared by 6 bases and J by 5 bases, with 10 bases of the junction left unmatched. Germline-derived CDR1 and CDR2 are MNHEY and SVGEGT. CDR3 residues: CASSNTGGAPYGYTF. Here the CDR3 DNA reads TGTGCCAGCAGCAACACAGGGGGCGCCCCTTATGGCTACACCTTC.

This clonotype was detected only a few times. This sequence joins TRBV7-9 and TRBJ1-5; D is unclear. V lost 2 bases and J lost 4, with 18 bases in between. In germline, CDR1 is SEHNR, CDR2 FQNEAQ (reference sequence). The CDR3 extends over 17 amino acids. CDR3 sequence reads: CASSLKKARELNQPQHF. The CDR3 DNA is TGTGCCAGCAGCTTAAAGAAGGCCAGAGAGTTAAATCAGCCCCAGCATTTT. Complete variable domain (other parts from reference TRBV7-9 and TRBJ1-5): DTGVSQNPRHKITKRGQNVTFRCDPISEHNRLYWYRQTLGQGPEFLTYFQNEAQLEKSRLLSDRFSAERPKGSFSTLEIQRTEQGDSAMYLCASSLKKARELNQPQHFGDGTRLSIL.